This paragraph reports one T cell receptor beta chain. Its specificity is not known. TCRdb re-called the RT-PCR reads with MiXCR, one entry per CDR3 protein. The sample has 300,000 to 350,000 distinct CDR3 sequences; about a fifth are singletons. This record belongs to a study of response to subunit inactivated influenza vaccine. Study findings and constraints: Seasonal influenza vaccination, on each occasion, was suggested by the authors to recruit few new T cells.

The CDR3 has 18 amino acids. Trimming removed 3 bases from V and 2 bases from J; junction bases left unmatched: 13. Germline CDR1 is SNHLY and CDR2 is FYNNEI. The source is a man aged 50 to 75 who received an inactivated influenza vaccine. The sample in question was PBMCs from blood, obtained roughly 20 months after vaccination. The rearrangement links TRBV2 to TRBJ1-1, with 9 bases fitting TRBD1. The CDR3 spells CASSEWKPGQGPNTEAFF. The CDR3 nucleotides are TGTGCCAGCAGTGAGTGGAAGCCGGGACAGGGACCAAACACTGAAGCTTTCTTT.